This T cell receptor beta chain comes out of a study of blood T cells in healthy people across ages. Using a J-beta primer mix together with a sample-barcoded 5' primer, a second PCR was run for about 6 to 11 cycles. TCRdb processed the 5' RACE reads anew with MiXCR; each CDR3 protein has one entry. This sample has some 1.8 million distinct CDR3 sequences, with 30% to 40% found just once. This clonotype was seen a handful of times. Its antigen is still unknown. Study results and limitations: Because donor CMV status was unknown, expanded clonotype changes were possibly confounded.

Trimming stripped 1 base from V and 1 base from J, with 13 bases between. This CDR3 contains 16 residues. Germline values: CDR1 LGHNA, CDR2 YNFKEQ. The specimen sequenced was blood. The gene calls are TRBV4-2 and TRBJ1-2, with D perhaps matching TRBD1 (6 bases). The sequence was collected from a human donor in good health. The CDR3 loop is CASSQGRTAINYGYTF. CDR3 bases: TGTGCCAGCAGCCAAGGAAGGACAGCCATTAACTATGGCTACACCTTC.